The next 32 T cell receptor beta chains were all read from a single sample in a study of blood T cell repertoires in COVID-19. TCRdb's copy holds only in-frame clones and misses some; the assay was immunoSEQ multiplex PCR. The data show 200,000 or so clones, roughly 81% seen once. The sample consisted of peripheral blood. Receptors were obtained from an elderly woman with COVID-19, enrolled during active disease.

This clone turned up a few times. The V and J genes are TRBV5-4 and TRBJ1-2, with D tentatively TRBD1 (5 bases). The germline V gene has CDR1 SGHNT and CDR2 YYREEE (reference sequence). Between the trimmed V and J ends, which lost 1 base and 8 bases, there was a span of 9 bases. The CDR3 spans 12 residues. In DNA form, the CDR3 reads TGTGCCAGCAGCTTGACGCCAGGGGGCTACACCTTC. It yields the protein CASSLTPGGYTF.

V and J are TRBV27 and TRBJ2-7, with a possible D match to TRBD1 (6 bases). Germline CDR1 MNHEY, CDR2 SMNVEV (reference sequence). V lost 5 bases, J lost 2 bases, and 13 bases lay in between. The CDR3 has 14 amino acids. The CDR3 DNA sequence: TGTGCCAGCAGTGTAACAGGGCTTACCTACGAGCAGTACTTC. Its protein product is CASSVTGLTYEQYF.

The chain recombines TRBV7-2 with TRBJ1-1; D remains unclear. Per the germline V gene, CDR1 is SGHTA and CDR2 is FQGNSA. Trimming took 5 bases from V and 7 from J, leaving 8 bases between them. The CDR3 consists of 11 residues. CDR3 amino acids: CASSRGDEAFF. The CDR3 DNA reads as TGTGCCAGCAGCCGGGGAGATGAAGCTTTCTTT. The full variable domain, rest sourced from reference TRBV7-2 and TRBJ1-1, is GAGVSQSPSNKVTEKGKDVELRCDPISGHTALYWYRQSLGQGLEFLIYFQGNSAPDKSGLPSDRFSAERTGGSVSTLTIQRTQQEDSAVYLCASSRGDEAFFGQGTRLTVV.

The rearrangement uses TRBV7-2 and TRBJ1-4, with a tentative D call TRBD1 (6 bases). The V end lost 5 bases, the J end lost 4 bases, and 14 bases lay between the germline ends. This CDR3 spans 15 amino acids. In germline, CDR1 is SGHTA, CDR2 FQGNSA. The CDR3 reads CASSQQGSHNEKLFF. DNA of the CDR3: TGTGCCAGCAGCCAACAGGGCTCACATAATGAAAAACTGTTTTTT.

The V call is TRBV28, the J call TRBJ1-5; possible D gene TRBD1, 5 bases. CDR3 length equals 14 residues. Per the germline V gene, CDR1 is MDHEN and CDR2 is SYDVKM. Trimming stripped 7 bases from V and 6 bases from J, with 16 bases between. CDR3 in DNA: TGTGCCAGCACCGCTGACAGCTGGGGTCAGCCCCAGCATTTT. Protein sequence: CASTADSWGQPQHF.

The chain is built from TRBV2 and TRBJ2-4; 16 bases fit TRBD2. V lost 4 bases and J lost 0; bases outside the gene matches: 15. Germline-derived CDR1 and CDR2 are SNHLY and FYNNEI. CDR3 length: 22 residues. The CDR3 protein is CASSGGLLPGTSGGGAKNIQYF. CDR3 DNA sequence: TGTGCCAGCAGTGGAGGACTCCTCCCCGGGACTAGCGGGGGGGGAGCCAAAAACATTCAGTACTTC.

The chain joins TRBV11-3 to TRBJ2-1, with 9 positions matching TRBD2. The germline gives CDR1 SGHNT, CDR2 YENEEA. The CDR3 extends over 14 amino acids. The junction had 10 bases not matched to a gene; V was cut back by 8 bases and J by 8 bases. The CDR3 sequence is CASRGGLAGDEQFF. As DNA, the CDR3 is TGTGCCAGCCGGGGGGGACTAGCTGGCGATGAGCAGTTCTTC.

V gene TRBV2 combines with J gene TRBJ2-3; 9 bases are shared with TRBD2. The length of the CDR3 is 14 residues. V was pared by 3 bases and J by 6 bases, with 4 bases of the junction left unmatched. CDR1 and CDR2 (germline): SNHLY, FYNNEI. CDR3 sequence: CASSDAGGGDTQYF. CDR3 nucleotides: TGTGCCAGCAGTGATGCGGGAGGGGGGGATACGCAGTATTTT.

V usage is TRBV2 and J usage is TRBJ1-5; no firm D call. This CDR3 contains 13 residues. CDR1 is SNHLY and CDR2 is FYNNEI in the germline V gene. V was cut by 6 bases and J by 4 bases, with 10 bases left in between. The CDR3 here is CASSWRMNQPQHF. CDR3 DNA sequence: TGTGCCAGCAGCTGGAGGATGAATCAGCCCCAGCATTTT.

The chain has TRBV7-9 and TRBJ2-7; 8 nucleotides match TRBD1. The CDR3 has 15 amino acids. Germline CDR1 and CDR2: SEHNR and FQNEAQ (reference sequence). Trimming removed 5 bases from V and 5 bases from J; junction bases left unmatched: 11. CDR3 loop: CASSPSGTGWDEQYF. The CDR3 DNA is TGTGCCAGCAGCCCATCCGGGACAGGCTGGGACGAGCAGTACTTC.

In its sample, this clone was seen a few times. V gene TRBV7-6 combines with J gene TRBJ2-7; D perhaps matches TRBD2 (5 bases). The V gene's germline CDR1 is SGHVS and CDR2 FNYEAQ. With 5 bases removed from V and 5 bases from J, the gap between germline ends came to 19 bases. This CDR3 is 15 amino acids long. The CDR3 loop reads CASSLYPEPGDEQYF. DNA for the CDR3: TGTGCCAGCAGCCTCTACCCTGAGCCCGGGGACGAGCAGTACTTC.

The CDR3 region is CASTRLQGGHEQYF. The CDR3 bases are TGTGCCAGTACCCGGCTCCAAGGCGGGCACGAGCAGTACTTC. The J gene is TRBJ2-7, the V gene TRBV28; D may be TRBD2 (5 bases). Germline V gene lookup returns CDR1 MDHEN and CDR2 SYDVKM. This CDR3 comprises 14 residues. Trimming shortened V by 9 bases and J by 5 bases, and 20 bases separated the two germline ends.

The chain links TRBV27 to TRBJ1-2; 11 nucleotides match TRBD1. This CDR3 is built from 13 residues. J lost 7 bases, V lost 5 bases, and 3 bases had no gene match. The germline V gene encodes CDR1 MNHEY and CDR2 SMNVEV (reference sequence). The CDR3 here is CASSAGTGGGYTF. The CDR3 DNA is TGTGCCAGCAGTGCCGGGACAGGGGGTGGCTACACCTTC.

The chain uses TRBV19 and TRBJ2-1, with 7 bases matching TRBD1. Trimming took 0 bases from V and 4 from J; bases not matched to a gene: 6. The germline V gene encodes CDR1 LNHDA and CDR2 SQIVND (reference sequence). CDR3 length: 16 residues. CDR3 nucleotide sequence: TGTGCCAGTAGTATAGATCAAGGACAGGCTTACAATGAGCAGTTCTTC. Translated: CASSIDQGQAYNEQFF.

The rearrangement joins TRBV11-1 to TRBJ2-3; D ambiguous. Germline CDR1 SGHAT, CDR2 FQDESV (reference sequence). This CDR3 spans 14 amino acids. Trimming removed 1 base from V and 5 bases from J, with 10 bases in between. Here the CDR3 DNA reads TGTGCCAGCAGCTTAGGTACCCGGGTAGATACGCAGTATTTT. It yields the protein CASSLGTRVDTQYF.

In this sample, this clone turned up a few times. The chain uses TRBV7-9 and TRBJ2-2, with D possibly matching TRBD1 (6 bases). This CDR3 is built from 13 residues. Trimming left V 7 bases short and J 13 bases short, with 19 bases between. Per the germline V gene, CDR1 is SEHNR and CDR2 is FQNEAQ (reference sequence). DNA for the CDR3: TGTGCCAGCACCCAGGCAGGGACATGGCGGCTGTTTTTT. Translation: CASTQAGTWRLFF.

V usage is TRBV11-3 and J usage is TRBJ2-1; 9 bases are shared with TRBD1. This CDR3 is 16 amino acids long. The V and J ends lost 4 bases and 3 bases, in that order; junction bases with no gene match: 7. Germline values: CDR1 SGHNT, CDR2 YENEEA. CDR3 nucleotide sequence: TGTGCCAGCAGCTCGTGGGGGACAGGGAACTACAATGAGCAGTTCTTC. It codes for CASSSWGTGNYNEQFF.

V usage is TRBV6-2 or TRBV6-3 and J usage is TRBJ1-2; 8 nucleotides align to TRBD1. After removal of 5 bases from V and 8 bases from J, the junction contained 10 bases not matched to a gene. The CDR3 extends over 14 amino acids. Germline V gene data show CDR1 as MNHEY and CDR2 as SVGEGT. Here the CDR3 reads CASSQLGQGSGYTF. The DNA for the CDR3 is TGTGCCAGCAGTCAGCTAGGACAGGGATCCGGCTACACCTTC.

As DNA, the CDR3 is TGTGCCAGCAGCTCGAAAACAGGGGGTTCGGGCTACACCTTC. Protein: CASSSKTGGSGYTF. This sequence joins TRBV5-4 and TRBJ1-2; 8 bases agree with TRBD1. This CDR3 comprises 14 residues. Per the germline V gene, CDR1 is SGHNT and CDR2 is YYREEE (reference sequence). V was pared by 3 bases and J by 8 bases, with 9 bases of the junction left unmatched.

As DNA, the CDR3 is TGTGCCAGCAGCCTGGGACTAGCGGGATTAACAGATACGCAGTATTTT. This encodes CASSLGLAGLTDTQYF. J is TRBJ2-3 and V is TRBV3-1 (or the pseudogene TRBV3-2); 13 bases align to TRBD2. CDR1 and CDR2 (germline): LGHDT, YNNKEL (reference sequence). The CDR3 is 16 residues long. V lost 4 bases and J lost 3; bases outside the gene matches: 4.

This chain uses TRBV7-2 with TRBJ1-1; possible D gene TRBD1, 6 bases. Germline V gene sequence: CDR1 SGHTA, CDR2 FQGNSA. Trimming stripped 5 bases from V and 6 bases from J, with 13 bases between. The CDR3 has 13 residues. CDR3 sequence reads: CASSPTGTPEAFF. CDR3 DNA: TGTGCCAGCAGCCCTACCGGGACACCTGAAGCTTTCTTT.

The rearrangement links TRBV19 to TRBJ1-5; weak D call: TRBD1 (6 bases). V gave up 8 bases and J gave up 0 bases, with 17 bases separating them. Germline V gives CDR1 LNHDA, CDR2 SQIVND (reference sequence). There are 16 residues in the CDR3. The CDR3 here is CASGNQGHYSNQPQHF. The CDR3 bases are TGTGCCAGTGGTAACCAGGGGCATTATAGCAATCAGCCCCAGCATTTT.

CDR3 sequence (DNA): TGTGCCAGTAGAAGGACTAGCGGGGGTGTGAAGAACACCGGGGAGCTGTTTTTT. Translating it yields CASRRTSGGVKNTGELFF. The chain combines TRBV19 with TRBJ2-2; 13 bases fit TRBD2. The V gene's germline CDR1 is LNHDA and CDR2 SQIVND (reference sequence). Germline trimming cut 6 bases from V and 1 base from J; bases unmatched to any gene: 8. The CDR3 contains 18 residues.

The chain recombines TRBV21-1 with TRBJ2-7; the table gives TRBD2 as D, unverified against the DNA. TRBV21-1 is a pseudogene segment. The CDR3 runs to 17 residues. As DNA, the CDR3 is TGTGCCAGCAGCCTGGCGACGGCGGGAGGGCCGACCTACGAGCAGTACTTC. Encoded protein: CASSLATAGGPTYEQYF.

The chain links TRBV19 to TRBJ2-5; no clear D. Trimming took off 4 bases at V and 7 bases at J, with 19 bases between the two ends. Per germline, CDR1 LNHDA and CDR2 SQIVND (reference sequence). CDR3 size: 15 residues. The CDR3 DNA reads TGTGCCAGTAGTAGGAGAGCCCCTGGAGAGTTGACCCAGTACTTC. It specifies CASSRRAPGELTQYF.

The chain joins TRBV5-4 to TRBJ2-3; 10 bases agree with TRBD1. The V gene's germline CDR1 is SGHNT and CDR2 YYREEE (reference sequence). The V segment lost 2 bases and the J segment 4 bases; nucleotides outside the gene matches: 4. The CDR3 runs 15 residues. The CDR3 is CASSFPGQGSDTQYF. The CDR3 DNA follows: TGTGCCAGCAGCTTCCCGGGACAGGGGTCAGATACGCAGTATTTT.

The rearrangement joins TRBV2 to TRBJ2-7; 7 bases map to TRBD2. Germline V gene data show CDR1 as SNHLY and CDR2 as FYNNEI. The CDR3 totals 11 residues. With 6 bases clipped from V and 10 bases from J, the junction kept 6 bases outside the gene matches. DNA of the CDR3: TGTGCCAGCAGCGCCACTAGCGAACAGTACTTC. This translates into CASSATSEQYF.

The chain carries TRBV5-6 and TRBJ1-4; 9 bases fit TRBD1. This CDR3 is built from 14 residues. After removal of 0 bases from V and 8 bases from J, the junction contained 2 bases not matched to a gene. Germline V gives CDR1 SGHDT, CDR2 YYEEEE. For the CDR3, the DNA is TGTGCCAGCAGCTTGGACAGGGGGCTAGAAAAACTGTTTTTT. Protein product: CASSLDRGLEKLFF.

This clone was observed a few times. The gene calls are TRBV19 and TRBJ1-5; D remains ambiguous. Between the trimmed V and J ends, which lost 4 bases and 6 bases, there was a span of 10 bases. This CDR3 is 13 amino acids long. CDR1 and CDR2 from the germline V gene are LNHDA and SQIVND (reference sequence). The CDR3 loop is CASSTLEGQPQHF. For the CDR3, the DNA is TGTGCCAGTAGTACCCTAGAGGGTCAGCCCCAGCATTTT.

The chain combines TRBV7-2 with TRBJ2-1, with D perhaps TRBD2 (5 bases). Looked up from germline, CDR1 is SGHTA and CDR2 is FQGNSA. This CDR3 is 15 amino acids long. V was trimmed by 2 bases and J by 7 bases, leaving 15 bases between them. In DNA form, the CDR3 reads TGTGCCAGCAGCTTAAACGGTTACTCGGGGAATGAGCAGTTCTTC. Translation gives CASSLNGYSGNEQFF.

This chain uses TRBV5-1 with TRBJ1-1; possible D gene TRBD1, 6 bases. This CDR3 spans 15 amino acids. Germline assignment: CDR1 SGHRS and CDR2 YFSETQ. V was trimmed by 3 bases and J by 1 base, leaving 13 bases between them. The CDR3 loop reads CASSSTTGSNTEAFF. CDR3 bases: TGCGCCAGCAGCTCGACAACAGGGTCGAACACTGAAGCTTTCTTT.

The sample holds a few counts of this clone. V gene TRBV13 combines with J gene TRBJ1-1; 10 bases align to TRBD1. Germline CDR1 reads PRHDT; CDR2 reads FYEKMQ (reference sequence). This CDR3 is built from 14 residues. The trim removed 6 bases at V and 1 base at J, leaving 2 bases unmatched. CDR3 coding DNA: TGTGCCAGCAGAGGGGACAGGGGGAACACTGAAGCTTTCTTT. Translation: CASRGDRGNTEAFF. Full variable domain (outside the CDR3, taken from reference TRBV13 and TRBJ1-1): AAGVIQSPRHLIKEKRETATLKCYPIPRHDTVYWYQQGPGQDPQFLISFYEKMQSDKGSIPDRFSAQQFSDYHSELNMSSLELGDSALYFCASRGDRGNTEAFFGQGTRLTVV.